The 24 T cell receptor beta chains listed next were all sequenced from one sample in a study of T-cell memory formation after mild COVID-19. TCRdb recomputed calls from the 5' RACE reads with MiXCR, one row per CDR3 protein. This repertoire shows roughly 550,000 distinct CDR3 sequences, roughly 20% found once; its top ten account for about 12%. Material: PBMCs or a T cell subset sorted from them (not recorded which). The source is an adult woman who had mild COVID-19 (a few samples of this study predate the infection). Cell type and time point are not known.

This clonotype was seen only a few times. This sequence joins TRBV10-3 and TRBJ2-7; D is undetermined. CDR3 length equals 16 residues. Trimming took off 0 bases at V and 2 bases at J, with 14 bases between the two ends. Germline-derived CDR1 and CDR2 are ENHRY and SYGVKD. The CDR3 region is CAISESLWRYPYEQYF. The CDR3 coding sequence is TGTGCCATCAGTGAGTCGTTATGGCGGTACCCCTACGAGCAGTACTTC.

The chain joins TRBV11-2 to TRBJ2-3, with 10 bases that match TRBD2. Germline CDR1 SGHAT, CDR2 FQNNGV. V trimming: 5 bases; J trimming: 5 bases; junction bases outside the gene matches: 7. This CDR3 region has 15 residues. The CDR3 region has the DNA TGTGCCAGCAGCCCGGGAAGGACTAGCGGAGATACGCAGTATTTT. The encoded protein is CASSPGRTSGDTQYF.

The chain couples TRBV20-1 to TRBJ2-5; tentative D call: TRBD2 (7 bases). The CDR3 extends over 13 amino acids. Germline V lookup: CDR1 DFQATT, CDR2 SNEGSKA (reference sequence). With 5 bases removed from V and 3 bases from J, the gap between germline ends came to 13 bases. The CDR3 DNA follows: TGCAGTGCTGCTAGGGGGGGCGAAGAGACCCAGTACTTC. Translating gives CSAARGGEETQYF.

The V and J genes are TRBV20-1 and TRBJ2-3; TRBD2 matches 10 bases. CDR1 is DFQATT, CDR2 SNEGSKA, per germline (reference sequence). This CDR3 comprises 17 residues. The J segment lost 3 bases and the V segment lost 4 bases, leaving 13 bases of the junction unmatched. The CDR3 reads CSANAAGVAGGTDTQYF. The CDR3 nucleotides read TGCAGTGCTAACGCCGCGGGCGTAGCGGGAGGAACAGATACGCAGTATTTT.

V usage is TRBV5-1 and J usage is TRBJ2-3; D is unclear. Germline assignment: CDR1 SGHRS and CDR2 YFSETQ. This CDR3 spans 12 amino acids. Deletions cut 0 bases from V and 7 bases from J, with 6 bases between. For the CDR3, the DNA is TGCGCCAGCAGCTTGGATTATTATACGCAGTATTTT. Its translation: CASSLDYYTQYF.

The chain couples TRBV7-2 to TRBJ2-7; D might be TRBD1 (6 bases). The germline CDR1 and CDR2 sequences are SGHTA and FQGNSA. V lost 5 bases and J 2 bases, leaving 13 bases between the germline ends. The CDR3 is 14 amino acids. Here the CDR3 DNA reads TGTGCCAGCAGCACGGACAGTTATACCTACGAGCAGTACTTC. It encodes CASSTDSYTYEQYF.

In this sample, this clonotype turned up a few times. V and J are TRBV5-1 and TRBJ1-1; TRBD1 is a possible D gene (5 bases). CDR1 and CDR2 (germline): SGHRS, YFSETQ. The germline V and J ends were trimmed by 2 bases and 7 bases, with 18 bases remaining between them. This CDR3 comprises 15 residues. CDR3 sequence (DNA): TGCGCCAGCAGCTTAATGGGGGTTAAAGGCAATGAAGCTTTCTTT. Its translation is CASSLMGVKGNEAFF.

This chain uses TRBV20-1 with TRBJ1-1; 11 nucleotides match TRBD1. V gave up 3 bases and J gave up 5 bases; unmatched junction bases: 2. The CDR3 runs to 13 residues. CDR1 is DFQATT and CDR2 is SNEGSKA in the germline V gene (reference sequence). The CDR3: CSARDRGLTEAFF. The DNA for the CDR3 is TGCAGTGCTAGGGACAGGGGGCTAACTGAAGCTTTCTTT.

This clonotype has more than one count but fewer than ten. CDR3 protein: CSSQSGKGVEQYF. The CDR3 nucleotides read TGCAGTTCTCAAAGCGGGAAGGGTGTCGAGCAGTACTTC. The chain couples TRBV20-1 to TRBJ2-7, with TRBD2 matching 7 bases. J lost 6 bases, V lost 8 bases, and 13 bases had no gene match. The CDR3 runs to 13 residues. Germline V gene data show CDR1 as DFQATT and CDR2 as SNEGSKA (reference sequence).

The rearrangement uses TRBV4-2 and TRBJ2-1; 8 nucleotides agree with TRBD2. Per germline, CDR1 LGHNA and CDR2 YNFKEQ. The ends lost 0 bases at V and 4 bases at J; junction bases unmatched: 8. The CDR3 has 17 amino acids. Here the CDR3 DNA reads TGTGCCAGCAGCCAAGATTTTAGCGGGACTCCTTACAATGAGCAGTTCTTC. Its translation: CASSQDFSGTPYNEQFF.

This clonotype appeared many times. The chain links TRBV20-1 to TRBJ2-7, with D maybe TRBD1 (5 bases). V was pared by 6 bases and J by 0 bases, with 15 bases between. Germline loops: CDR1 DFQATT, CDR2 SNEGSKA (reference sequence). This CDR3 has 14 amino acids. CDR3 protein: CSAEYPGYSYEQYF. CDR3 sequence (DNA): TGCAGTGCCGAATATCCAGGGTACTCCTACGAGCAGTACTTC.

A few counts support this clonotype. The CDR3 sequence: CASSDFGDQISGSDTQYF. CDR3 coding DNA: TGTGCCAGCAGCGACTTTGGGGACCAGATTTCAGGCTCAGATACGCAGTATTTT. The J gene is TRBJ2-3, the V gene TRBV11-2, with D perhaps assigned TRBD1 or TRBD2 (5 bases each). Deletions cut 5 bases from V and 4 bases from J, with 25 bases between. CDR1 and CDR2 from the germline V gene are SGHAT and FQNNGV. The CDR3 contains 18 residues.

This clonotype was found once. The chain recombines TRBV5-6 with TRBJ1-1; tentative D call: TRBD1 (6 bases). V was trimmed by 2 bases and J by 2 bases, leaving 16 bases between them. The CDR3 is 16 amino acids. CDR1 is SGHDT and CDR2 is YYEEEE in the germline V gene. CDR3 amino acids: CASSFGTSLLNTEAFF. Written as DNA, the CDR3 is TGTGCCAGCAGCTTCGGGACATCACTTCTCAACACTGAAGCTTTCTTT.

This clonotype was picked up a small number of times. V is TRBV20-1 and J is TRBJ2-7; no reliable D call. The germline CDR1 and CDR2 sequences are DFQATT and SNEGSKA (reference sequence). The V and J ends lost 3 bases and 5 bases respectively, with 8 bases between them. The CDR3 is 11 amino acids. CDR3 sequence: CSASPHNEQYF. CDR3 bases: TGCAGTGCTAGCCCCCATAACGAGCAGTACTTC.

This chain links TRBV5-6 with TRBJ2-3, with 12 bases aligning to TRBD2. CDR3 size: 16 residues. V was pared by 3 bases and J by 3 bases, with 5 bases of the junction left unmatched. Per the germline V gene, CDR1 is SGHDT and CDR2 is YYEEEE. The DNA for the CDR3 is TGTGCCAGCAGCTCGACTAGCGGGAGTAGAACAGATACGCAGTATTTT. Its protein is CASSSTSGSRTDTQYF.

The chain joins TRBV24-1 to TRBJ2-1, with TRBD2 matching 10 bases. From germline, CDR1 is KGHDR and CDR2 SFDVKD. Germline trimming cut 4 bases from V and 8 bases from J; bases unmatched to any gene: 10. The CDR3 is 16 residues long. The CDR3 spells CATSDRTSGLVYEQFF. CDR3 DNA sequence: TGTGCCACCAGTGACCGGACTAGCGGCTTGGTTTATGAGCAGTTCTTC.

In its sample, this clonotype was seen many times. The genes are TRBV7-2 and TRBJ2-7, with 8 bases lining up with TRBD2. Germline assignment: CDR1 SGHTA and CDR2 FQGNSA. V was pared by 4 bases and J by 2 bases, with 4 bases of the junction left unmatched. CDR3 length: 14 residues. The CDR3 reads CASSSPGLAYEQYF. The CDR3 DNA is TGTGCCAGCAGCTCCCCGGGACTAGCCTACGAGCAGTACTTC.

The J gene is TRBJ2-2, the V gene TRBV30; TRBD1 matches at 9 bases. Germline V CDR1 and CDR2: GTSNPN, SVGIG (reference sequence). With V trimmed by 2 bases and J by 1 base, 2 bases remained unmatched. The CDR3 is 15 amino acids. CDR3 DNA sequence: TGTGCCTGGAGTTACAGGGGGCTGAACACCGGGGAGCTGTTTTTT. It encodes CAWSYRGLNTGELFF.

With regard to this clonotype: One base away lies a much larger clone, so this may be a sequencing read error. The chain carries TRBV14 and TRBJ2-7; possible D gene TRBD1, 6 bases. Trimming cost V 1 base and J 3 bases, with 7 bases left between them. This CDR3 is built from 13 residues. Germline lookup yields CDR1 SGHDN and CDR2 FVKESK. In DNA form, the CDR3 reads TGTGCCAGCAGCCAAGGGACAGACTACGAGCAGTACTTC. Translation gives CASSQGTDYEQYF.

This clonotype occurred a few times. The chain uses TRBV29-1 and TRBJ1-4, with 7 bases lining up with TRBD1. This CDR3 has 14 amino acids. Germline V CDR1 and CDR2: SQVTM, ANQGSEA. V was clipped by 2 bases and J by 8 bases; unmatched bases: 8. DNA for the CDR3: TGCAGCGTTGAAAGGCAGGGGGTTGGCGAAAAACTGTTTTTT. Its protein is CSVERQGVGEKLFF.

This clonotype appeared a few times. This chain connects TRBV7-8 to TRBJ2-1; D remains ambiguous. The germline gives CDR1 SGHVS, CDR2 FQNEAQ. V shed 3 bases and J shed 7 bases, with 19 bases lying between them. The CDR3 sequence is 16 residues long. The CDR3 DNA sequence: TGTGCCAGCAGCTTCCTCCGAGGTGGTCCCAATAATGAGCAGTTCTTC. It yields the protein CASSFLRGGPNNEQFF. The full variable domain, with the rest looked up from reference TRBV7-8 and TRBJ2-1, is GAGVSQSPRYKVAKRGQDVALRCDPISGHVSLFWYQQALGQGPEFLTYFQNEAQLDKSGLPSDRFFAERPEGSVSTLKIQRTQQEDSAVYLCASSFLRGGPNNEQFFGPGTRLTVL.

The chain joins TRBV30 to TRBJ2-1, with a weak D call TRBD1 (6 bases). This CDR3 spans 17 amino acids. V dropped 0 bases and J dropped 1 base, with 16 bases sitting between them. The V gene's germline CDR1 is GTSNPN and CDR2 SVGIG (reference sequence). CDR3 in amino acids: CAWSVEQGTGSYNEQFF. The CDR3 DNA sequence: TGTGCCTGGAGTGTAGAGCAGGGGACGGGGTCCTACAATGAGCAGTTCTTC.

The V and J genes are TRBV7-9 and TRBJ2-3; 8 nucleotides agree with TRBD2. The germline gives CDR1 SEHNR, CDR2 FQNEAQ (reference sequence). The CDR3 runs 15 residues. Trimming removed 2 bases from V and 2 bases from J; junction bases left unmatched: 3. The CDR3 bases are TGTGCCAGCAGCTTAACCGGGGGGGCCACAGATACGCAGTATTTT. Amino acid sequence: CASSLTGGATDTQYF.

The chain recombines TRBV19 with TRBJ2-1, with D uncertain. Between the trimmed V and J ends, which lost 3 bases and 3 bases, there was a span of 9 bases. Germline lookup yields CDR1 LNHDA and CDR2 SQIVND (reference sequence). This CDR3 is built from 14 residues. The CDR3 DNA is TGTGCCAGTAGTATTAGATCCGACTACAATGAGCAGTTCTTC. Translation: CASSIRSDYNEQFF.